This T cell receptor (beta chain) was recovered during a study of neurological immune-mediated disorders. The length of the CDR3 is 19 residues. V gave up 5 bases and J gave up 3 bases, with 26 bases separating them. The germline V gene has CDR1 MGHRA and CDR2 YSYEKL. TCRdb re-analysed the 5' RACE reads in MiXCR, keeping a single row per CDR3 protein. The table records tens of thousands of distinct CDR3 sequences, about a sixth of them present only once. This clonotype showed up many times. Sequencing was carried out using PBMCs. The V and J genes are TRBV4-1 and TRBJ1-5; D possibly corresponds to TRBD1 (5 bases). The sequence was collected from a woman aged 40 to 50 in good health. Here the CDR3 reads CASSAFHVDRDSFNQPQHF. The CDR3 bases are TGCGCCAGCAGCGCCTTCCACGTGGACCGGGACTCCTTCAATCAGCCCCAGCATTTT.